This T cell receptor beta chain was captured by sequencing in a study of blood T cell repertoires in COVID-19. Whole-study context: The study drew acute and convalescent COVID-19 samples from the United States, Italy and Spain.

Per the study methods: Reference gene primer amplification yielded estimated nucleated cell counts. Libraries were prepared by immunoSEQ multiplex PCR; TCRdb keeps only in-frame clonotypes and omits some of them. The V and J calls and clone size come from that table; D and trimming were worked out from the DNA. Among about 120,000 clones listed, 90% were seen once. The CDR3 consists of 13 residues. From germline, CDR1 is GTSNPN and CDR2 SVGIG (reference sequence). Trimming cost V 2 bases and J 2 bases, with 9 bases left between them. Enrolled during active infection, Seattle patients were then followed longitudinally.

The chain couples TRBV30 to TRBJ1-2; a possible D gene is TRBD1 (6 bases). The receptor's source is a woman in her sixties or seventies with COVID-19, enrolled during active disease. The sample was peripheral blood. CDR3 bases: TGTGCCTGGAGTCCAACAGGGAACTATGGCTACACCTTC. This sequence encodes CAWSPTGNYGYTF.